This TCR beta chain was recorded in a study of T cells and Merkel cell carcinoma outcomes. Using immunoSEQ multiplex PCR, the repertoire was profiled, and TCRdb retains in-frame clones only, with some absent. Of roughly 15,000 clones listed, roughly 92% are singletons. The CDR3 length is 16 residues. The germline V gene has CDR1 SGHNT and CDR2 YYREEE (reference sequence). As concerns this clone: Sequence at one end of the junction differs from germline and may be a read error. Other DNA variants within this sample encode the same CDR3.

The material sequenced was tumor tissue from Merkel cell carcinoma. This sequence was found in a human donor with Merkel cell carcinoma. V and J are TRBV5-4 and TRBJ1-2; TRBD1 aligns across 7 bases. CDR3 loop: CASSPLRTGSVYGYTF. DNA of the CDR3: TGTGCCAGCAGCCCTCTGAGGACAGGTTCGGTCTATGGCTACACTTTC.